What follows are 26 T cell receptor beta chains derived from one specimen sequenced in a study of neurological immune-mediated disorders. Each CDR3 protein is one row after TCRdb ran MiXCR on the 5' RACE reads. The repertoire consists of 70,000 or so distinct CDR3 sequences, with roughly 3.1% occurring once and the leading ten covering about 5%. The sequenced sample was PBMCs. These receptors were obtained from a woman aged 45-59 years with multiple sclerosis.

This clonotype occurred many times. The CDR3 DNA reads as TGCAGTGCTAAAAAGAGCGGGGCCTACAATGAGCAGTTCTTC. Amino acid sequence: CSAKKSGAYNEQFF. V and J are TRBV20-1 and TRBJ2-1; 7 bases line up with TRBD2. Germline values: CDR1 DFQATT, CDR2 SNEGSKA (reference sequence). Trimming took 4 bases from V and 2 from J; bases not matched to a gene: 5. The CDR3 contains 14 residues.

This clonotype was seen repeatedly, ten times or more. V and J are TRBV20-1 and TRBJ2-5; the match to TRBD2 covers 7 bases. The V and J ends lost 6 bases and 5 bases, in that order; junction bases with no gene match: 9. The CDR3 extends over 13 amino acids. CDR1 DFQATT and CDR2 SNEGSKA come from the germline V gene (reference sequence). CDR3 sequence: CSAGRTRGETQYF. The DNA of the CDR3 is TGCAGTGCGGGAAGGACTAGGGGTGAGACCCAGTACTTC.

This clonotype came up a few times. This may be a read error, as it is one base from a much larger clone. V and J are TRBV10-2 and TRBJ2-5; D is unclear. This CDR3 is built from 11 residues. Germline assignment: CDR1 WSHSY and CDR2 SAAADI. The CDR3, as DNA: TGCGACAGCAGTGAGCAAGAGACCCAGTACTTC. It specifies CDSSEQETQYF.

Ten or more counts support this clonotype. This sequence joins TRBV5-1 and TRBJ2-3, with D possibly being TRBD2 (6 bases). The ends were cut back, 5 bases at V and 2 bases at J, with 9 bases in the middle. This CDR3 has 13 residues. CDR1 and CDR2 (germline): SGHRS, YFSETQ. DNA for the CDR3: TGCGCCAGCAGTCGGGACTTCACAGATACGCAGTATTTT. Translation gives CASSRDFTDTQYF.

This clonotype has a count of ten or more. J is TRBJ2-7 and V is TRBV15; tentative D call: TRBD1 (6 bases). V gave up 1 base and J gave up 0 bases, with 10 bases separating them. Germline loops: CDR1 LNHNV, CDR2 YYDKDF (reference sequence). The CDR3 has 15 amino acids. CDR3 in amino acids: CATSRGQDPSYEQYF. CDR3 nucleotides: TGTGCCACCAGCAGAGGACAGGACCCCTCCTACGAGCAGTACTTC.

This clonotype was recorded many times. The gene calls are TRBV7-9 and TRBJ2-3; unclear D gene. This CDR3 contains 12 residues. Germline assignment: CDR1 SEHNR and CDR2 FQNEAQ (reference sequence). The V end lost 1 base, the J end lost 5 bases, and 4 bases lay between the germline ends. The DNA of the CDR3 is TGTGCCAGCAGCTTAGTGGGAGATACGCAGTATTTT. It codes for CASSLVGDTQYF.

At least ten counts were recorded for this clonotype. The CDR3 reads CAIMGQAQETQYF. The CDR3 DNA reads TGTGCCATCATGGGGCAGGCTCAAGAGACCCAGTACTTC. The chain is built from TRBV10-3 and TRBJ2-5; D possibly corresponds to TRBD1 (5 bases). Looked up from germline, CDR1 is ENHRY and CDR2 is SYGVKD. Trimming shortened V by 7 bases and J by 2 bases, and 11 bases separated the two germline ends. The CDR3 has 13 residues.

In this sample, this clonotype turned up many times. The chain carries TRBV4-2 and TRBJ2-7; 7 bases agree with TRBD2. V lost 3 bases, J lost 0 bases, and 17 bases stayed unmatched. Germline V gives CDR1 LGHNA, CDR2 YNFKEQ. The length of the CDR3 is 19 residues. DNA for the CDR3: TGTGCCAGCAGCCAGCCTTTCCTAGCTCAGCGGGACGGCTCCTACGAGCAGTACTTC. Protein product: CASSQPFLAQRDGSYEQYF.

This clonotype has a count of ten or more. The V and J genes are TRBV5-6 and TRBJ1-1; D is unresolved. The CDR3 length is 14 residues. Per the germline V gene, CDR1 is SGHDT and CDR2 is YYEEEE. The V and J ends lost 2 bases and 6 bases respectively, with 14 bases between them. The CDR3 is CASSLGTPSPEAFF. The CDR3 DNA follows: TGTGCCAGCAGCTTAGGCACACCGAGTCCTGAAGCTTTCTTT.

This clonotype has a count of ten or more. J is TRBJ1-1 and V is TRBV7-9; TRBD1 might be the D (5 bases). The germline V and J ends were trimmed by 2 bases and 3 bases, with 10 bases remaining between them. There are 14 residues in the CDR3. Per the germline V gene, CDR1 is SEHNR and CDR2 is FQNEAQ (reference sequence). This chain's CDR3 is CASSLFGTDTEAFF. The CDR3 coding sequence is TGTGCCAGCAGCTTATTTGGGACCGACACTGAAGCTTTCTTT.

This clonotype was detected only a few times. The J gene is TRBJ1-2, the V gene TRBV27; unclear D gene. Trimming cost V 4 bases and J 2 bases, with 11 bases left between them. This CDR3 comprises 14 residues. Germline V gene data show CDR1 as MNHEY and CDR2 as SMNVEV (reference sequence). The DNA of the CDR3 is TGTGCCAGCAGTTCATTACAGACCAACTATGGCTACACCTTC. Translation gives CASSSLQTNYGYTF.

This clonotype was detected many times. The gene calls are TRBV5-1 and TRBJ1-2, with 7 nucleotides matching TRBD1. CDR3 size: 15 residues. Germline V gene sequence: CDR1 SGHRS, CDR2 YFSETQ. With V trimmed by 5 bases and J by 1 base, 8 bases remained unmatched. CDR3 DNA: TGCGCCAGCAGTCGGGACAGACGCGATAACTATGGCTACACCTTC. This encodes CASSRDRRDNYGYTF.

In this sample, this clonotype turned up many times. CDR3 bases: TGTGCCAGCAGCTTGGAGTACTCCGCTTACGAGCAGTACGTC. This sequence encodes CASSLEYSAYEQYV. The chain employs TRBV5-5 and TRBJ2-7; no clear D. Trimming pared 0 bases from V and 4 bases from J, leaving 11 bases between. This CDR3 is built from 14 residues. Germline lookup yields CDR1 SGHKS and CDR2 YYEKEE (reference sequence).

This clonotype appeared many times. The rearrangement joins TRBV7-7 to TRBJ2-7; a weak D match, TRBD2 (5 bases). This CDR3 is 13 amino acids long. In germline, CDR1 is SSHAT, CDR2 FNYEAQ (reference sequence). Trimming took off 2 bases at V and 3 bases at J, with 8 bases between the two ends. For the CDR3, the DNA is TGTGCCAGCAGCTTATATGCGGGCTACGAGCAGTACTTC. It translates to CASSLYAGYEQYF.

In this sample, this clonotype turned up many times. The V gene is TRBV7-2, the J gene TRBJ2-1; 12 nucleotides match TRBD2. This CDR3 comprises 15 residues. The V segment lost 0 bases and the J segment 8 bases; nucleotides outside the gene matches: 2. Germline V lookup: CDR1 SGHTA, CDR2 FQGNSA. DNA of the CDR3: TGTGCCAGCAGCTTAGCAGGACTAGCGGGGTATGAGCAGTTCTTC. The encoded protein is CASSLAGLAGYEQFF.

This clonotype was counted many times. The rearrangement uses TRBV6-2 or TRBV6-3 and TRBJ1-5, with TRBD1 identical over 7 bases. The germline V gene encodes CDR1 MNHEY and CDR2 SVGEGT. V trimming: 5 bases; J trimming: 6 bases; junction bases outside the gene matches: 13. The CDR3 has 16 amino acids. The CDR3 DNA reads as TGTGCCAGCAGTCTTCCGTGGGACAGCTATGTTCAGCCCCAGCATTTT. It yields the protein CASSLPWDSYVQPQHF.

This clonotype was detected many times. This chain uses TRBV5-1 with TRBJ2-7, with 9 bases fitting TRBD1. The V gene's germline CDR1 is SGHRS and CDR2 YFSETQ. With V trimmed by 4 bases and J by 5 bases, 10 bases remained unmatched. There are 15 residues in the CDR3. Here the CDR3 DNA reads TGCGCCAGCAGCCCTCAAGGACAGGGGATCGACGAGCAGTACTTC. Residues: CASSPQGQGIDEQYF.

Ten or more counts support this clonotype. J is TRBJ1-2 and V is TRBV29-1, with TRBD1 matching 8 bases. The CDR3 has 12 amino acids. The germline V gene has CDR1 SQVTM and CDR2 ANQGSEA. This CDR3 reads CSADQARTGYTF. The CDR3 region has the DNA TGCAGTGCCGACCAGGCCCGGACAGGGTACACCTTC.

In this sample, this clonotype turned up many times. The chain links TRBV12-3 or TRBV12-4 to TRBJ2-1; 13 nucleotides agree with TRBD2. V shed 6 bases, J shed 7 bases, and the junction held 6 bases outside the gene matches. This CDR3 is built from 15 residues. The CDR3, as DNA: TGTGCCAGCAGACAATGGACTAGCGGGAGTAATGAGCAGTTCTTC. This gives the protein CASRQWTSGSNEQFF.

This clonotype was counted many times. The chain combines TRBV20-1 with TRBJ2-7; D is unresolved. The CDR3 runs 11 residues. Trimming pared 1 base from V and 4 bases from J, leaving 5 bases between. Germline V CDR1 and CDR2: DFQATT, SNEGSKA (reference sequence). CDR3 protein: CSARGLYEQYV. CDR3 nucleotides: TGCAGTGCTAGAGGCCTATACGAGCAGTACGTC.

This clonotype was seen many times. The chain joins TRBV5-1 to TRBJ1-6; D not certain. Deletions cut 0 bases from V and 0 bases from J, with 13 bases between. The CDR3 is 18 residues long. Per germline, CDR1 SGHRS and CDR2 YFSETQ. The CDR3 bases are TGCGCCAGCAGCTTGGCAGGCGGCAGAAGCTCCTATAATTCACCCCTCCACTTT. This gives the protein CASSLAGGRSSYNSPLHF.

Points on this clonotype: No DNA is shown, since the ends of the CDR3 on it are uncertain; the CDR3 is the one TCRdb lists. V usage is TRBV5-1 and J usage is TRBJ2-2; the tabulated D call, TRBD2, remains unverified against the DNA. The CDR3 region is 22 residues in length, termini included. The germline CDR1 and CDR2 sequences are SGHRS and YFSETQ. The CDR3 sequence: CASSALAGGPNEQFFGPGELFF.

In this sample, this clonotype turned up a few times. Compared with germline, one end of the junction differs, possibly owing to a read error. The chain employs TRBV6-2 or TRBV6-3 and TRBJ2-5; D gene unclear. This CDR3 spans 15 amino acids. Germline lookup yields CDR1 MNHEY and CDR2 SVGEGT. CDR3 nucleotides: TGTGTCAGCGCTCTACCTCGGACGATACAAGAGACCCAGTACTTC. This gives the protein CVSALPRTIQETQYF.

The sample holds many counts of this clonotype. The rearrangement joins TRBV5-5 to TRBJ2-7; no reliable D call. With 3 bases removed from V and 3 bases from J, the gap between germline ends came to 25 bases. This CDR3 spans 18 amino acids. Looked up from germline, CDR1 is SGHKS and CDR2 is YYEKEE (reference sequence). The CDR3 loop reads CASSSDLPSSGRGYEQYF. The DNA for the CDR3 is TGTGCCAGCAGCTCCGACCTCCCATCATCCGGTCGAGGCTACGAGCAGTACTTC.

This clonotype was seen ten or more times. This chain uses TRBV20-1 with TRBJ2-3, with D hard to call. The V end was cut by 3 bases, the J end by 1 base, with 2 bases between. The germline CDR1 and CDR2 sequences are DFQATT and SNEGSKA (reference sequence). CDR3 length: 11 amino acids. CDR3 amino acids: CSASRTDTQYF. The DNA of the CDR3 is TGCAGTGCTAGTCGCACAGATACGCAGTATTTT.

The chain recombines TRBV12-3 or TRBV12-4 with TRBJ2-5, with D perhaps TRBD2 (5 bases). CDR3 length: 15 residues. Trimming stripped 5 bases from V and 2 bases from J, with 15 bases between. CDR3 nucleotide sequence: TGTGCCAGCAGTCCTAGGACTCTCGGGCAAGAGACCCAGTACTTC. Amino acids: CASSPRTLGQETQYF.